These 13 T cell receptor beta chains share one sample of origin, sequenced in a study of Graves' ophthalmopathy and Graves' hyperthyroidism. CDR3 regions of TCR beta were amplified from RNA transcripts. After a first-round RT-PCR with HTBI primers, a second-round multiplex PCR was run. TCRdb processed the multiplex PCR reads anew with MiXCR; each CDR3 protein has one entry. The sample consists of hundreds of thousands of distinct CDR3 sequences, around 21% of them appearing once. Source material: peripheral blood. The receptor source for this set is a woman aged 18-30 years with stable Graves' hyperthyroidism.

This clonotype occurred many times. This chain joins TRBV2 and TRBJ1-1; no clear D gene. V shed 7 bases and J shed 6 bases, with 15 bases lying between them. Looked up from germline, CDR1 is SNHLY and CDR2 is FYNNEI. This CDR3 has 13 residues. In nucleotides, the CDR3 is TGTGCCAGCAAAAGCCAGGTACAATCTGAAGCTTTCTTT. Its translation is CASKSQVQSEAFF.

This clonotype was observed at least ten times. The chain couples TRBV6-5 to TRBJ2-7; D is unclear. This CDR3 comprises 15 residues. Germline V gene sequence: CDR1 MNHEY, CDR2 SVGAGI. With 0 bases removed from V and 0 bases from J, the gap between germline ends came to 9 bases. The CDR3 spells CASSYSMESSYEQYF. The CDR3 DNA reads TGTGCCAGCAGTTACTCGATGGAGAGCTCCTACGAGCAGTACTTC.

This clonotype was observed many times. This sequence joins TRBV7-3 and TRBJ1-2; 7 bases line up with TRBD1. CDR1 SGHTA and CDR2 FQGTGA come from the germline V gene. The V gene end was trimmed by 5 bases and the J gene end by 6 bases; junction bases not matched to a gene: 6. The CDR3 loop spans 13 amino acids. CDR3 coding DNA: TGTGCCAGCAGCCCCGGGACAGCGCATGGCTACACCTTC. Translation: CASSPGTAHGYTF.

This clonotype was recorded many times. CDR3 region: CAWGETQYF. For the CDR3, the DNA is TGTGCCTGGGGGGAGACCCAGTACTTC. The rearrangement links TRBV30 to TRBJ2-5; D remains ambiguous. V was trimmed by 5 bases and J by 5 bases, leaving 3 bases between them. Germline assignment: CDR1 GTSNPN and CDR2 SVGIG (reference sequence). This CDR3 is 9 amino acids long. The variable domain in full, completed from reference TRBV30 and TRBJ2-5, reads SQTIHQWPATLVQPVGSPLSLECTVEGTSNPNLYWYRQAAGRGLQLLFYSVGIGQISSEVPQNLSASRPQDRQFILSSKKLLLSDSGFYLCAWGETQYFGPGTRLLVL.

The V gene is TRBV12-3 or TRBV12-4, the J gene TRBJ2-5; 8 positions match TRBD1. V lost 5 bases, J lost 5 bases, and 13 bases stayed unmatched. This CDR3 region has 16 residues. CDR3 coding DNA: TGTGCCAGCAGTACGGCAGGGGGCGCTTTTTGGGAGACCCAGTACTTC. Translated: CASSTAGGAFWETQYF.

Regarding this clonotype: With a much larger clone just one base away, this may be a read error. This CDR3 reads CATSDGDYGYTF. CDR3 bases: TGTGCCACCAGCGACGGGGACTATGGCTACACCTTC. The rearrangement uses TRBV24-1 and TRBJ1-2, with D hard to call. CDR3 length: 12 residues. The V end lost 7 bases, the J end lost 3 bases, and 8 bases lay between the germline ends. Germline V lookup: CDR1 KGHDR, CDR2 SFDVKD.

This clonotype showed up many times. This chain links TRBV20-1 with TRBJ1-5, with D possibly matching TRBD1 (6 bases). Germline loops: CDR1 DFQATT, CDR2 SNEGSKA (reference sequence). V lost 3 bases and J lost 7, with 13 bases in between. The CDR3 is 13 amino acids. The CDR3 loop reads CSASQGREQPQHF. CDR3 nucleotide sequence: TGCAGTGCTAGTCAGGGGCGGGAACAGCCCCAGCATTTT.

This clonotype was found many times. V and J are TRBV6-5 and TRBJ1-1; perhaps TRBD1 as D (5 bases). Germline V lookup: CDR1 MNHEY, CDR2 SVGAGI. V was trimmed by 2 bases and J by 7 bases, leaving 11 bases between them. The CDR3 spans 13 residues. CDR3: CASSYDDSSEAFF. For the CDR3, the DNA is TGTGCCAGCAGTTACGATGACAGCAGTGAAGCTTTCTTT.

This clonotype has a handful of counts. The genes are TRBV9 and TRBJ2-5; D is uncertain. The CDR3 has 14 amino acids. The V end was cut by 0 bases, the J end by 1 base, with 7 bases between. Germline loops: CDR1 SGDLS, CDR2 YYNGEE. In nucleotides, the CDR3 is TGTGCCAGCAGCGTAGACGGATTCCAAGAGACCCAGTACTTC. It codes for CASSVDGFQETQYF. Together with reference TRBV9 and TRBJ2-5, the CDR3 gives the full variable domain: DSGVTQTPKHLITATGQRVTLRCSPRSGDLSVYWYQQSLDQGLQFLIQYYNGEERAKGNILERFSAQQFPDLHSELNLSSLELGDSALYFCASSVDGFQETQYFGPGTRLLVL.

This clonotype was recorded at least ten times. The V and J genes are TRBV12-3 or TRBV12-4 and TRBJ1-2; no reliable D call. The CDR3 is made up of 13 amino acids. The V end lost 2 bases, the J end lost 6 bases, and 10 bases lay between the germline ends. The CDR3 DNA reads as TGTGCCAGCAGTTTATCGGGTCATAATGGCTACACCTTC. Translation gives CASSLSGHNGYTF.

This clonotype was counted a few times. The gene calls are TRBV18 and TRBJ2-7; 9 positions match TRBD2. CDR1 is KGHSH, CDR2 LQKENI, per germline. V trimming: 6 bases; J trimming: 5 bases; junction bases outside the gene matches: 8. The CDR3 spans 14 residues. In nucleotides, the CDR3 is TGTGCCAGCTCTCCGTTTAGCGGGAGCGACGAGCAGTACTTC. It is translated as CASSPFSGSDEQYF.

This clonotype came up many times. The J gene is TRBJ1-3, the V gene TRBV7-2; TRBD1 might be the D (6 bases). In germline, CDR1 is SGHTA, CDR2 FQGNSA. The CDR3 runs to 17 residues. V was cut by 2 bases and J by 4 bases, with 18 bases left in between. The chain's CDR3 is CASSLQRLGARGNTIYF. In nucleotides, the CDR3 is TGTGCCAGCAGCTTACAGCGTTTGGGGGCAAGAGGAAACACCATATATTTT.

This clonotype has ten or more counts. The chain links TRBV18 to TRBJ2-7; 7 bases map to TRBD1. V dropped 8 bases and J dropped 2; count of bases not matched to a gene: 6. Germline V gene data show CDR1 as KGHSH and CDR2 as LQKENI. CDR3 length: 13 residues. CDR3 region: CASSPDRAYEQYF. In DNA, the CDR3 is TGTGCCAGCAGCCCAGACAGGGCCTACGAGCAGTACTTC.